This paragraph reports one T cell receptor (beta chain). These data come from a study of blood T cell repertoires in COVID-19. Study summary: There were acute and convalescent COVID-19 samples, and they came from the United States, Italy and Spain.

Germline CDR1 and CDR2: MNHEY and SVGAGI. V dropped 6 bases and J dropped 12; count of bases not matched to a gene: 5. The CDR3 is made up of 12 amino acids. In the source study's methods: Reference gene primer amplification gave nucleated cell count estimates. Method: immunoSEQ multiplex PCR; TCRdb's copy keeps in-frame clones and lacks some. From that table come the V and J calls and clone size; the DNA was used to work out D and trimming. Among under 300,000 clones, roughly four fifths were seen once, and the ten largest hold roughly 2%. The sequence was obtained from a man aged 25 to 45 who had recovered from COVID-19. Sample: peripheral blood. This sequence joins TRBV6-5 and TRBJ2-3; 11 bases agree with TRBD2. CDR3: CASSSSGGTQYF. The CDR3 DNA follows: TGTGCCAGCAGCTCTAGCGGGGGGACACAGTATTTT.